These T cell receptor beta chains were read from a single sample in a study of blood T cell repertoires in COVID-19. Clones were read by immunoSEQ multiplex PCR, and TCRdb kept only the in-frame ones, dropping some. Here the sample spans fewer than 35,000 clones, roughly nine tenths being singletons. The sample taken for sequencing was peripheral blood. The receptors here all came from a man older than 75 with acute or convalescent COVID-19. Each CDR3 is given with its conserved first and last residue. Fields, in order: J gene, D gene, clone size, V gene, CDR3 DNA, CDR3 protein. The D gene is left open where the match is weak. Part of the rows lack a size; the others show once, few, many or a class for expanded clones.

>TRBJ1-1|.|.|TRBV5-1
TGCGCCAGCAAGAAGCACCGGGGAAACACTGAAGCTTTCTTT
CASKKHRGNTEAFF
>TRBJ2-4|.|.|TRBV10-1
TGCGCCAGCAGCCAGGGAACAGCCAAAAACATTCAGTACTTC
CASSQGTAKNIQYF
>TRBJ2-2|.|.|TRBV10-2
TGCGCCAGCAGCGATATATCCCGGGACTACACCGGGGAGCTGTTTTTT
CASSDISRDYTGELFF
>TRBJ2-2|TRBD2|once|TRBV19
TGTGCCAGTAGTATAGCAGCGGGAGGGGACACCGGGGAGCTGTTTTTT
CASSIAAGGDTGELFF
>TRBJ1-4|.|.|TRBV19
TGTGCCAGTAGTATAAGCCAACAGTATGAAAAACTGTTTTTT
CASSISQQYEKLFF
>TRBJ2-1|TRBD2|.|TRBV13
TGTGCCAGCAGCCGGCCGGGAGGGCCCTACAATGAGCAGTTCTTC
CASSRPGGPYNEQFF
>TRBJ2-1|TRBD2|.|TRBV5-4
TGTGCCAGCAGCCCCGGTCAAGATCTAGCGGGAGGGTACAATGAGCAGTTCTTC
CASSPGQDLAGGYNEQFF
>TRBJ2-1|.|.|TRBV6-2/TRBV6-3
TGTGCCAGCGGCCTGAGGATTGCGGGCGGGAATGAGCAGTTCTTC
CASGLRIAGGNEQFF
>TRBJ2-3|TRBD2|.|TRBV7-6
TGTGCCAGCAGCCCAGCGGGGGACCAGCGCACAGATACGCAGTATTTT
CASSPAGDQRTDTQYF
>TRBJ1-1|.|.|TRBV15
TGTGCCACCAGCAGAGACCCGAGGGGGACTGAAGCTTTCTTT
CATSRDPRGTEAFF
>TRBJ1-6|.|.|TRBV4-2
TGTGCCAGCAGCCAAGGAGCGGGACGTGGGGATTCACCCCTCCACTTT
CASSQGAGRGDSPLHF
>TRBJ2-6|.|.|TRBV28
TGTGCCAGCAGTTTATCTCGGGTGAAACGAACCTCTGGGGCCAACGTCCTGACTTTC
CASSLSRVKRTSGANVLTF
>TRBJ1-5|.|.|TRBV18
TGTGCCAGCTCAGGGGGGAACGATCAGCCCCAGCATTTT
CASSGGNDQPQHF
>TRBJ1-1|.|.|TRBV3-1/TRBV3-2
TGTGCCAGCAGCCAAGATCTGGCAGGATTGAACACTGAAGCTTTCTTT
CASSQDLAGLNTEAFF
>TRBJ2-5|.|.|TRBV3-1/TRBV3-2
TGTGCCAGCAGCCAAGAGGGACATCAAGAGACCCAGTACTTC
CASSQEGHQETQYF
>TRBJ1-5|TRBD1|.|TRBV6-5
TGTGCCAGCAGCCCCGGGACAGGCAATCAGCCCCAGCATTTT
CASSPGTGNQPQHF
>TRBJ1-1|.|.|TRBV30
TGTGCCTGGAGGCCAGGGGCAATGAACACTGAAGCTTTCTTT
CAWRPGAMNTEAFF
>TRBJ2-5|.|.|TRBV6-5
TGTGCCAGCAGTTACGGGGGGACGGGGTGGGAGACCCAGTACTTC
CASSYGGTGWETQYF
>TRBJ2-4|TRBD1|.|TRBV6-2/TRBV6-3
TGTGCCAGCAGTCGGACAGGATTAAACATTCAGTACTTC
CASSRTGLNIQYF
>TRBJ2-5|.|.|TRBV6-1
TGTGCCAGCAGTGAAGGCCCCGCTAGCTTGGCCCAGTACTTC
CASSEGPASLAQYF
>TRBJ1-5|.|.|TRBV4-1
TGCGCCAGCAGCCAACAAACCGGGACACCCAGTCAGCCCCAGCATTTT
CASSQQTGTPSQPQHF
>TRBJ2-6|.|.|TRBV7-2
TGTGCCAGCAGCCCGCGGGACCCTGGCTCTGGGGCCAACGTCCTGACTTTC
CASSPRDPGSGANVLTF
>TRBJ2-6|.|.|TRBV2
TGTGCCAGCAGTGAATATGGGGGGGCGGAGTCTGGGGCCAACGTCCTGACTTTC
CASSEYGGAESGANVLTF
>TRBJ2-7|.|.|TRBV11-3
TGTGCCAGCAGCTTAGGCTCTAACCCCTCCTACGAGCAGTACTTC
CASSLGSNPSYEQYF
>TRBJ1-2|.|few|TRBV2
TGTGCCAGCAGTAACAGAAGGTACACCTTC
CASSNRRYTF
>TRBJ2-7|.|.|TRBV6-5
TGTGCCAGCAGTTACTCACGGGGATACGAGCAGTACTTC
CASSYSRGYEQYF
>TRBJ2-1|.|.|TRBV6-5
TGTGCCAGCAGACGAGCCGGAGGCAATGAGCAGTTCTTC
CASRRAGGNEQFF
>TRBJ1-4|TRBD1|.|TRBV6-5
TGTGCCAGCAGTTACTCGAGGGGGCTCGGAGATGAAAAACTGTTTTTT
CASSYSRGLGDEKLFF
>TRBJ2-3|.|once|TRBV5-1
TGCGCCAGCAGCCCCCTCTCCAACCGGGATACGCAGTATTTT
CASSPLSNRDTQYF
>TRBJ1-3|.|.|TRBV6-5
TGTGCCAGCAGTTACTCGAGCTACTTCTCTGGAAACACCATATATTTT
CASSYSSYFSGNTIYF
>TRBJ1-6|TRBD1|.|TRBV9
TGTGCCAGCAGTACCCGGGACAGACCACACCCTGGACCAAATTCACCCCTCCACTTT
CASSTRDRPHPGPNSPLHF